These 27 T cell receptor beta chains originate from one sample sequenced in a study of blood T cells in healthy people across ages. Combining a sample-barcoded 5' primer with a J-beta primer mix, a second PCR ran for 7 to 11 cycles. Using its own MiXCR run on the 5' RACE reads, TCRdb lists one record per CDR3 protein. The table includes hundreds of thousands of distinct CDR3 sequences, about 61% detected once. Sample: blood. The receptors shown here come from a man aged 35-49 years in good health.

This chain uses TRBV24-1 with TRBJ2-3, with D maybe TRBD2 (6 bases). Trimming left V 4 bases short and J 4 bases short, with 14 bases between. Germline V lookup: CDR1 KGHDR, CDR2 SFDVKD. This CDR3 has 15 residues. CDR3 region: CATSDPGGRADTQYF. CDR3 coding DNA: TGTGCCACCAGTGACCCCGGGGGTCGGGCAGATACGCAGTATTTT.

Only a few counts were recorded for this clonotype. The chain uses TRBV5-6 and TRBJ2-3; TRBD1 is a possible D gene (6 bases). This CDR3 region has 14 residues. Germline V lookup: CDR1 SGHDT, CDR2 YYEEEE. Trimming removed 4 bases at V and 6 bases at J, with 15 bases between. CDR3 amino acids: CASSKGTPKDTQYF. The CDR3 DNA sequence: TGTGCCAGCAGCAAAGGGACACCGAAGGATACGCAGTATTTT.

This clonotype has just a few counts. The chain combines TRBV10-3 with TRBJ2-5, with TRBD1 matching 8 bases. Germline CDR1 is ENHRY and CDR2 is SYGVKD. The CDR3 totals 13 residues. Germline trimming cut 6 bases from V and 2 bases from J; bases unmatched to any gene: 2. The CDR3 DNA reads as TGTGCCATCAGCAGGGGGCGTCAAGAGACCCAGTACTTC. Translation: CAISRGRQETQYF.

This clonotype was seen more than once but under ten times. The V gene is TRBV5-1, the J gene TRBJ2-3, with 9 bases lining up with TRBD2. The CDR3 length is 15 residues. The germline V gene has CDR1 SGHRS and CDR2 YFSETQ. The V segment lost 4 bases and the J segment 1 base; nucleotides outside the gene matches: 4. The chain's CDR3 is CASSPRTSGTDTQYF. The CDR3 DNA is TGCGCCAGCAGCCCCCGGACTAGCGGCACAGATACGCAGTATTTT.

The CDR3 sequence is CASSLVVGANYGYTF. In nucleotides, the CDR3 is TGTGCCAGCAGCTTAGTGGTTGGAGCTAACTATGGCTACACCTTC. The rearrangement links TRBV7-9 to TRBJ1-2; D gene unclear. Trimming cost V 1 base and J 0 bases, with 9 bases left between them. CDR3 size: 15 residues. The germline V gene encodes CDR1 SEHNR and CDR2 FQNEAQ (reference sequence). The full variable domain, completed using reference TRBV7-9 and TRBJ1-2, is DTGVSQNPRHKITKRGQNVTFRCDPISEHNRLYWYRQTLGQGPEFLTYFQNEAQLEKSRLLSDRFSAERPKGSFSTLEIQRTEQGDSAMYLCASSLVVGANYGYTFGSGTRLTVV.

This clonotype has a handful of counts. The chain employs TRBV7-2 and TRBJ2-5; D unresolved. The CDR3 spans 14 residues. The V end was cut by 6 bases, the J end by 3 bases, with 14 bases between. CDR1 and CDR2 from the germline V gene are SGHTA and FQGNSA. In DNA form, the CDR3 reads TGTGCCAGCAGGGCTCGTGGCGGTGAAGAGACCCAGTACTTC. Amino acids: CASRARGGEETQYF.

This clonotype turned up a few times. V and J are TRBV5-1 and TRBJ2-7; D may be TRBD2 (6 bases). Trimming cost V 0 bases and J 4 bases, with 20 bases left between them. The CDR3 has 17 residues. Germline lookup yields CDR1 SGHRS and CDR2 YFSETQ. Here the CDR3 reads CASSLGGTGGKKYEQYF. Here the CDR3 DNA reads TGCGCCAGCAGCTTGGGCGGCACTGGCGGGAAAAAGTACGAGCAGTACTTC.

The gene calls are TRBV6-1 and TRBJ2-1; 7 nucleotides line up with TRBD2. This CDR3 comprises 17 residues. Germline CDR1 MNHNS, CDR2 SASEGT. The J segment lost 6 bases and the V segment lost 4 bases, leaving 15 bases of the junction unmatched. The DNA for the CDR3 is TGTGCCAGCAGTGTGCCCTCCGGACTAGTTAGTAGCAATGAGCAGTTCTTC. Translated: CASSVPSGLVSSNEQFF.

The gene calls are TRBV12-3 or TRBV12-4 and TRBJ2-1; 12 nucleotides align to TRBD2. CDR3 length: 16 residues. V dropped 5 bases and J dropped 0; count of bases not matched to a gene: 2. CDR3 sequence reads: CASSEGLAGSYNEQFF. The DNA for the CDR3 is TGTGCCAGCAGTGAGGGACTAGCGGGCTCCTACAATGAGCAGTTCTTC.

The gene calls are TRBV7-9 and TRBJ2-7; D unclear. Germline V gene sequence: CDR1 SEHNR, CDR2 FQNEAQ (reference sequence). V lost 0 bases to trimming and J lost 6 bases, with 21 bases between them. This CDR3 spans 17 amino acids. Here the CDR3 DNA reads TGTGCCAGCAGCTTAGCGTCGTCTATCGAAACGCCCCTCGAGCAGTACTTC. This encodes CASSLASSIETPLEQYF.

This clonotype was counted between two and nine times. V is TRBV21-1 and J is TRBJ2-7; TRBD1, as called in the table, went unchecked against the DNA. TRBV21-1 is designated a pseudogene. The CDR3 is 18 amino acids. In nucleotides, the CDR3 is TGTGCCAGCAGCAGAAAAAGGGGGGAGGGACAGATTACTTACGAGCAGTACTTC. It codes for CASSRKRGEGQITYEQYF.

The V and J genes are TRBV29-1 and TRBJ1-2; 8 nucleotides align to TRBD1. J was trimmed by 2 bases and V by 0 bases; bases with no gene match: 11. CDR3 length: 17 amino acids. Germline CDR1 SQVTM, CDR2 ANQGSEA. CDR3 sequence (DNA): TGCAGCGTTGAAGATCGACAGGGGCGGAATTGGAACTATGGCTACACCTTC. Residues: CSVEDRQGRNWNYGYTF.

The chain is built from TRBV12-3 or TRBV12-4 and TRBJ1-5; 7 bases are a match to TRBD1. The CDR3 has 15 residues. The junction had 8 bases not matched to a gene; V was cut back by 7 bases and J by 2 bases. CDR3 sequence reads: CASTLGGTGNQPQHF. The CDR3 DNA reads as TGTGCCAGCACCTTGGGGGGGACAGGCAATCAGCCCCAGCATTTT.

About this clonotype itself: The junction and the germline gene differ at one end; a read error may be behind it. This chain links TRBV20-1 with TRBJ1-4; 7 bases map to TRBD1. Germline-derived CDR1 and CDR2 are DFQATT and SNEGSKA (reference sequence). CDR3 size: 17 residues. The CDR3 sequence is CSARRHRGLLRRERLFF. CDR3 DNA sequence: TGCAGTGCTAGAAGACACAGGGGATTGCTACGACGGGAAAGACTGTTTTTT.

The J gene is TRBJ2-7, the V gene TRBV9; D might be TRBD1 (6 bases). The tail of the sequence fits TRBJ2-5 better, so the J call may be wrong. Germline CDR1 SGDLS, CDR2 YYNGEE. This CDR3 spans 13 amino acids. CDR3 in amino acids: CASTAAGEETQYF. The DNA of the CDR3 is TGTGCCAGCACTGCCGCAGGGGAAGAGACCCAGTACTTC.

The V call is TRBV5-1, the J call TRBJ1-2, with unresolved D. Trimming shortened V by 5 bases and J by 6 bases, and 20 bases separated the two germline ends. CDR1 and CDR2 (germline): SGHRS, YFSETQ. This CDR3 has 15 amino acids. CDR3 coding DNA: TGCGCCAGCAGTCCCGGAGCAGTAGTTGGACATGGCTACACCTTC. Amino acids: CASSPGAVVGHGYTF.

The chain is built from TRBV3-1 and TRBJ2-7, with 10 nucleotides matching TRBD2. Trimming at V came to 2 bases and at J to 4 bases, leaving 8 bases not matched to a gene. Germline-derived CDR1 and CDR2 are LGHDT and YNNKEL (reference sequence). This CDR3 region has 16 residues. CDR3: CASSQILRTSGYEQYF. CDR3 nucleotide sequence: TGTGCCAGCAGCCAAATCCTCAGGACTAGCGGATACGAGCAGTACTTC.

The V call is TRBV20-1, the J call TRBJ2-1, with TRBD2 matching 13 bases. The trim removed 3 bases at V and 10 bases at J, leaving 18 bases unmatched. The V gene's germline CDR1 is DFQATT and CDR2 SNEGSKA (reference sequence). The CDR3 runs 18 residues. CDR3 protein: CSASALGRTSGRAAEQFF. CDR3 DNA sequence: TGCAGTGCTAGTGCTCTTGGACGTACTAGCGGGAGGGCCGCCGAGCAGTTCTTC.

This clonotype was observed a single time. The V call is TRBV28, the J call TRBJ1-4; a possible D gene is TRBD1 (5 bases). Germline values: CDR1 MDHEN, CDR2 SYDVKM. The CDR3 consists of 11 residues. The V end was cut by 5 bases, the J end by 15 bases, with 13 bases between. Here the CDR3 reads CASSRDLRVFF. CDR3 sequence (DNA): TGTGCCAGCAGTAGGGACCTAAGAGTGTTTTTT.

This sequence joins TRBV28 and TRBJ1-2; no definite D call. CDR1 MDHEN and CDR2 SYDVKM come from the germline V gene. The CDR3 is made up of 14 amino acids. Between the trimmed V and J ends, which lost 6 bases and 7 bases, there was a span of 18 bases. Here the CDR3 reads CASSPAPHGSGYTF. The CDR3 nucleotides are TGTGCCAGCAGCCCTGCCCCACATGGTAGTGGCTACACCTTC.

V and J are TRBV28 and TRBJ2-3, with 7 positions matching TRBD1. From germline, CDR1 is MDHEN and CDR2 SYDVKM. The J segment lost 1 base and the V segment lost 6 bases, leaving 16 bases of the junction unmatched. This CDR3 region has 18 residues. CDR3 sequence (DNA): TGTGCCAGCAGAAAACAGGGGAAGCCGCCGATTCGCACAGATACGCAGTATTTT. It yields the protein CASRKQGKPPIRTDTQYF.

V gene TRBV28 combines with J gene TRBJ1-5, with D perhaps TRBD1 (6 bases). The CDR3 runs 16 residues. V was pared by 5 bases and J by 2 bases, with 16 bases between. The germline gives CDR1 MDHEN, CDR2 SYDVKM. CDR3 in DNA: TGTGCCAGCAGTAGCAAACAGGGTCCCCGCAATCAGCCCCAGCATTTT. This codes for CASSSKQGPRNQPQHF.

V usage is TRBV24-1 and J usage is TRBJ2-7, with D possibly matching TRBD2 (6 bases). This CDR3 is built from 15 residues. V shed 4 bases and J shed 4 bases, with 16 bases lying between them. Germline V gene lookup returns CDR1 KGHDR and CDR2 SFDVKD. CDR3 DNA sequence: TGTGCCACCAGTGACCCCCGGGGGACTGAGTACGAGCAGTACTTC. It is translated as CATSDPRGTEYEQYF.

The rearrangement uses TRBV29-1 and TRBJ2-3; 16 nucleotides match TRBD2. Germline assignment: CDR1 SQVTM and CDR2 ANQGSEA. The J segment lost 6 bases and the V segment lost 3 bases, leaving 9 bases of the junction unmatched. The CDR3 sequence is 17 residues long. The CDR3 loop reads CSVDTGTSGRARDTQYF. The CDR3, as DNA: TGCAGCGTTGACACGGGGACTAGCGGGAGGGCAAGGGATACGCAGTATTTT.

CDR3 sequence reads: CASSLDQNYEQYF. CDR3 coding DNA: TGTGCCAGCAGCTTAGATCAAAACTACGAGCAGTACTTC. The chain employs TRBV7-3 and TRBJ2-4; no definite D call. The J call may be incorrect, as the DNA end agrees better with TRBJ2-7. CDR1 SGHTA and CDR2 FQGTGA come from the germline V gene. This CDR3 has 13 amino acids.

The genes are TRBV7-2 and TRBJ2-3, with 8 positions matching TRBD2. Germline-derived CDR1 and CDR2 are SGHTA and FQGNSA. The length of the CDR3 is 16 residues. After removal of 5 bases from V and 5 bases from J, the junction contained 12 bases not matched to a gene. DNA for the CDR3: TGTGCCAGCAGCCTAGGGGGACTAGGGACTGGAGATACGCAGTATTTT. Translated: CASSLGGLGTGDTQYF.

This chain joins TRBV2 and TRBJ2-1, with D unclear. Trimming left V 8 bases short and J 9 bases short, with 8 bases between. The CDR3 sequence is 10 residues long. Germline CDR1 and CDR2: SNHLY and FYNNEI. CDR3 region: CASVQSEQFF. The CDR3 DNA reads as TGTGCCAGCGTACAAAGTGAGCAGTTCTTC.